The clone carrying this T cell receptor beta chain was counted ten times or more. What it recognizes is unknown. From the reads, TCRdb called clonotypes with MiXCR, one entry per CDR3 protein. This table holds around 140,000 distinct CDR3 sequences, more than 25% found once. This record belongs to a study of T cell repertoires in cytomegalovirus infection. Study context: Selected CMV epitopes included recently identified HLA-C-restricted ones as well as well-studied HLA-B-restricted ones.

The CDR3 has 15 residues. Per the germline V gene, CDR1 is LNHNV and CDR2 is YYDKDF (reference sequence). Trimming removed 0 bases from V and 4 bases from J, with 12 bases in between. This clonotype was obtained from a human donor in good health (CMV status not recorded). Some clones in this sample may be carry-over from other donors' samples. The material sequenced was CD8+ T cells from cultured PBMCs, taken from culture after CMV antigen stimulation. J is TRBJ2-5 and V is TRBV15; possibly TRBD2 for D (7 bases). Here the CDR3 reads CATSREQGGGETQYF. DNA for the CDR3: TGTGCCACCAGCAGAGAACAGGGCGGGGGAGAGACCCAGTACTTC.